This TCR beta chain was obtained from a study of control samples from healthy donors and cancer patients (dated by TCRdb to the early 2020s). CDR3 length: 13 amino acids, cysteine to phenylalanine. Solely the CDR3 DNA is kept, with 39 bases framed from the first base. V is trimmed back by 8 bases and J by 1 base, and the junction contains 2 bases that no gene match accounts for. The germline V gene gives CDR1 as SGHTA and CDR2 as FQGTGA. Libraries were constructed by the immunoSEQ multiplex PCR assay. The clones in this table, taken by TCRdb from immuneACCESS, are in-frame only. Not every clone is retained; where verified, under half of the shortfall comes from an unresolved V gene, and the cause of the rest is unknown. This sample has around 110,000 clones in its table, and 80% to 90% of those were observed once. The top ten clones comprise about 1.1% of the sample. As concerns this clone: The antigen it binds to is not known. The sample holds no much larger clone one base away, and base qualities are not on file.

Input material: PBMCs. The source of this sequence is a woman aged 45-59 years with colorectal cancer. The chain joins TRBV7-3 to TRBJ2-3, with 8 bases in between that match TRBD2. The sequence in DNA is TGTGCCAGCGGGCGGGGGGGCACAGATACGCAGTATTTT. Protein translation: CASGRGGTDTQYF. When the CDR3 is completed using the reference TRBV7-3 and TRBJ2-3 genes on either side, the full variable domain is GAGVSQTPSNKVTEKGKYVELRCDPISGHTALYWYRQSLGQGPEFLIYFQGTGAADDSGLPNDRFFAVRPEGSVSTLKIQRTERGDSAVYLCASGRGGTDTQYFGPGTRLTVL.